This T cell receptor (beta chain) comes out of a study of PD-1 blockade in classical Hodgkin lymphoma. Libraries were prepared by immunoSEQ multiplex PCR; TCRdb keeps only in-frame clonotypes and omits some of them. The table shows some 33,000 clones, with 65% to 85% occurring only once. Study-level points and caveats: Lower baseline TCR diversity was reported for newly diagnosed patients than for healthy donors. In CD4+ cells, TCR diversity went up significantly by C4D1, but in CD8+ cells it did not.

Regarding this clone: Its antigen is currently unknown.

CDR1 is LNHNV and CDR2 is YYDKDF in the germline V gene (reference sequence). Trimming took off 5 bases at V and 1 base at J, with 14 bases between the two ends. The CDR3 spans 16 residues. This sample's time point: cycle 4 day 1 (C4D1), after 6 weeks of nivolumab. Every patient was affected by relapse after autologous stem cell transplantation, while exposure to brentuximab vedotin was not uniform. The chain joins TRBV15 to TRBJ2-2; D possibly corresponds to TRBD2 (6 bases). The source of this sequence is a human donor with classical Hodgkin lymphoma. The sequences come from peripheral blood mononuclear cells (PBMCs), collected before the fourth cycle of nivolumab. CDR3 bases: TGTGCCACCAGCGGGACTGGAACTCTGAACACCGGGGAGCTGTTTTTT. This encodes CATSGTGTLNTGELFF.